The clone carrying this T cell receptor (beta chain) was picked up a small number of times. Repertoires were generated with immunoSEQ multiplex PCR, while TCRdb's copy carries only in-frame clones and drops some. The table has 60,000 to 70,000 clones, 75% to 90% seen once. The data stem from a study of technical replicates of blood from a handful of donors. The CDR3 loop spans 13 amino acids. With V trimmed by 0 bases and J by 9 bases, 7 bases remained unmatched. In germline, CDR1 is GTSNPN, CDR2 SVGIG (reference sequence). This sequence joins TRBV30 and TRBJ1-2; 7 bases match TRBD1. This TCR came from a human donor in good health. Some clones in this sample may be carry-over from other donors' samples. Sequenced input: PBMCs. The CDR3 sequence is CAWSVQGGLSYTF. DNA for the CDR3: TGTGCCTGGAGTGTTCAGGGGGGTTTGAGCTACACCTTC. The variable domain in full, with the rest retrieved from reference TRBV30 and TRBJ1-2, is SQTIHQWPATLVQPVGSPLSLECTVEGTSNPNLYWYRQAAGRGLQLLFYSVGIGQISSEVPQNLSASRPQDRQFILSSKKLLLSDSGFYLCAWSVQGGLSYTFGSGTRLTVV.